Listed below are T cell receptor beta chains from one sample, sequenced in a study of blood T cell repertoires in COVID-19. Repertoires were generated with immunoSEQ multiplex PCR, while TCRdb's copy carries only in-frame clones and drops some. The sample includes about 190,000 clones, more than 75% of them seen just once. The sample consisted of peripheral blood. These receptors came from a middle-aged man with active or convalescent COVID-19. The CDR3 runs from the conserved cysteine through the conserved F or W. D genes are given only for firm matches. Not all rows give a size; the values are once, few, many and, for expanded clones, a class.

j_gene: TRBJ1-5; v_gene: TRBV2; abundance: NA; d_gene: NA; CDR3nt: TGTGCCAGCGGGGCGGGGAGCAATCAGCCCCAGCATTTT; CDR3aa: CASGAGSNQPQHF
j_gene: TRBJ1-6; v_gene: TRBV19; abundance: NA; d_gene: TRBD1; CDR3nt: TGTGCCAGTACCCAATCGGGACAGTCCGATTCACCCCTCCACTTT; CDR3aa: CASTQSGQSDSPLHF
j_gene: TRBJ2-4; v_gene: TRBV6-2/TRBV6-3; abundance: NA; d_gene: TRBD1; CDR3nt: TGTGCCAGCAGCCGAAAACGACAGGGGAACCTAGCCAAAAACATTCAGTACTTC; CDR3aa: CASSRKRQGNLAKNIQYF
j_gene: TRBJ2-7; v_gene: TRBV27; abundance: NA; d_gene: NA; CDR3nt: TGTGCCAGCAGTTTATCGCCGGTCTACTACGAGCAGTACTTC; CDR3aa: CASSLSPVYYEQYF
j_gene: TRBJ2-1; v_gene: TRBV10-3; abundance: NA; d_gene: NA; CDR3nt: TGTGCCATCAGTGAGGGGGAGGAAGATGAGCAGTTCTTC; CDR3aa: CAISEGEEDEQFF
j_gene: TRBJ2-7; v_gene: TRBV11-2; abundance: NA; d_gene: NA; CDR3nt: TGTGCCAGCAGCGTGGACAGCCAATACTACGAGCAGTACTTC; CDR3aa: CASSVDSQYYEQYF
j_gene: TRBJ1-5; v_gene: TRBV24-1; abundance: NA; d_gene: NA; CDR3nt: TGTGCCACCAGTGATTTGGAGGGCAGAACTTATAGCAATCAGCCCCAGCATTTT; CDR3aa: CATSDLEGRTYSNQPQHF
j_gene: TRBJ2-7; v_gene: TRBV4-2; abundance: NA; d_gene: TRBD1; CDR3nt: TGTGCCAGCAGCCAAGAGGGACAGGTATCCTACGAGCAGTACTTC; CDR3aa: CASSQEGQVSYEQYF
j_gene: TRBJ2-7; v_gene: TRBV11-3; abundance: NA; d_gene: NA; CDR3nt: TGTGCCAGCAGCTTGTCAGGGTACTCCTACGAGCAGTACTTC; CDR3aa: CASSLSGYSYEQYF
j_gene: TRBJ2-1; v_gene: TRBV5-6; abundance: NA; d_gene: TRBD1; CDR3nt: TGTGCCAGCAGCCGGACAGGGCTCTCCCTTTTCAATGAGCAGTTCTTC; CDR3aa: CASSRTGLSLFNEQFF
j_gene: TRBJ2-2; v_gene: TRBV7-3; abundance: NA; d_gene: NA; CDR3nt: TGTGCCAGCAGCTTAAGTCGGGGGAACACCGGGGAGCTGTTTTTT; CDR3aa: CASSLSRGNTGELFF
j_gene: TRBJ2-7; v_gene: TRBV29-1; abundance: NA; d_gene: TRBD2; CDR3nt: TGCAGCCTGAGGGCGGGGGGTACCTACGAGCAGTACTTC; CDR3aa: CSLRAGGTYEQYF
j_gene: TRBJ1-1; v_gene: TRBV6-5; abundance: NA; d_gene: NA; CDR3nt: TGTGCCAGCAGTTACTCGGAGGGCGTCCGGACTGAAGCTTTCTTT; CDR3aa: CASSYSEGVRTEAFF
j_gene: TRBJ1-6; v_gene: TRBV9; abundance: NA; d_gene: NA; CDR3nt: TGTGCCAGCAGCCCCTCAACGGGTGGCGGGTCACCCCTCCACTTT; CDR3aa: CASSPSTGGGSPLHF
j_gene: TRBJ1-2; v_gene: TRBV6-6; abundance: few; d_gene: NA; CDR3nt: TGTGCCAGCAGTCCCCGGGGGGGGGCGAACTATGGCTACACCTTC; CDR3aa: CASSPRGGANYGYTF
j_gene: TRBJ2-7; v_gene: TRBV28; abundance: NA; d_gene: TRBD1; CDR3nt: TGTGCCAGCAGCCCCGGGACAGGCCTTCGGAACGAGCAGTACTTC; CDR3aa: CASSPGTGLRNEQYF
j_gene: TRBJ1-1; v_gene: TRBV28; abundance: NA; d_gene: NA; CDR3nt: TGTGCCAGCAGTTTAGGCGGAGGGACGGTGAACACTGAAGCTTTCTTT; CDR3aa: CASSLGGGTVNTEAFF
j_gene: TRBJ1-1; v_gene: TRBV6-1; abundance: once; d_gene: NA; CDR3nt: TGTGCCAGCAGTGAGCAAGGCCGGGAGGAAGCTTTCTTT; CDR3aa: CASSEQGREEAFF
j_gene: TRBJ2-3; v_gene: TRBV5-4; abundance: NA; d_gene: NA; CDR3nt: TGTGCCAGCAGCTTGGAGGCGGGATTTAGCACAGATACGCAGTATTTT; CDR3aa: CASSLEAGFSTDTQYF
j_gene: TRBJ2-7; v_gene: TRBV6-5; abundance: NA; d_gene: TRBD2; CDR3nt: TGTGCCAGCAGGCGGGAGGGGCTAGCGGGGGTCGAGCAGTACTTC; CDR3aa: CASRREGLAGVEQYF
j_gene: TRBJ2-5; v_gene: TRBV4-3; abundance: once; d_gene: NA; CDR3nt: TGCGCCAGCAGCCAAGCCCCGGGACTTAGCCAAGAGACCCAGTACTTC; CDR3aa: CASSQAPGLSQETQYF
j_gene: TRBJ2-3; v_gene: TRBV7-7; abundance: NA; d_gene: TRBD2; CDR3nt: TGTGCTAGCAGCCCCGATAGCGGGGGAACCAATTTAGATACGCAGTATTTT; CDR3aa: CASSPDSGGTNLDTQYF
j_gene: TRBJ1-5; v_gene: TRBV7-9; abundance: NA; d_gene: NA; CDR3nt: TGTGCCAGCAGCTTAGAAGGTGGAGGGGCATCTCTTTACGATCAGCCCCAGCATTTT; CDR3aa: CASSLEGGGASLYDQPQHF
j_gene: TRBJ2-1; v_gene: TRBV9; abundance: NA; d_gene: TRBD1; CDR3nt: TGTGCCAGCAGCCCCGGGACAGGGGGGTTCTACAATGAGCAGTTCTTC; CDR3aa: CASSPGTGGFYNEQFF
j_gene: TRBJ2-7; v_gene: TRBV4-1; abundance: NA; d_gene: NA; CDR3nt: TGCGCCAGCAGCCAAGAGGGGGGGCAGGGCTTTACCTACGAGCAGTACTTC; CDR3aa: CASSQEGGQGFTYEQYF
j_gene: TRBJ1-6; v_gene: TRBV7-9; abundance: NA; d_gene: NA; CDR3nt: TGTGCCAGCAGTCCCCAGGGAGGGAATTCACCCCTCCACTTT; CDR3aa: CASSPQGGNSPLHF
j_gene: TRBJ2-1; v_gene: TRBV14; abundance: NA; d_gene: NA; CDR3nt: TGTGCCAGCAGCCGAGACACTTACAATGAGCAGTTCTTC; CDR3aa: CASSRDTYNEQFF
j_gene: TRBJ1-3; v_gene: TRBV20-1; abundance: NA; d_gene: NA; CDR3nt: TGCAGTGCTAGTGCAGGTACAGGAAACACCATATATTTT; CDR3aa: CSASAGTGNTIYF
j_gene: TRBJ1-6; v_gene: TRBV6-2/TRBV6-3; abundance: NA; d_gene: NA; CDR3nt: TGTGCCAGCAGTTCTCTTCGGGAATATAATTCACCCCTCCACTTT; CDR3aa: CASSSLREYNSPLHF
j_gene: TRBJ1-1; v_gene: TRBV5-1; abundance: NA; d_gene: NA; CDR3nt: TGCGCCAGCAGACCCACAGGTTCGACTGAAGCTTTCTTT; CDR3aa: CASRPTGSTEAFF
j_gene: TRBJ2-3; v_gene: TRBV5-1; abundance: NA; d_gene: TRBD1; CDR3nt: TGCGCCAGCAGCTTGAATAGGGGGCGAACAGATACGCAGTATTTT; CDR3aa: CASSLNRGRTDTQYF
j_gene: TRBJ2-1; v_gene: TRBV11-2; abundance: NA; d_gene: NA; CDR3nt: TGTGCCAGCAGCCCTGACACCGCCCCCTACAATGAGCAGTTCTTC; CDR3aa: CASSPDTAPYNEQFF
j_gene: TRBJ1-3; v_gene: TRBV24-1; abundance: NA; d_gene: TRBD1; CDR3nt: TGTGCCACCAGTGATTCCGGACAGGGAGCTGGAAACACCATATATTTT; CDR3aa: CATSDSGQGAGNTIYF
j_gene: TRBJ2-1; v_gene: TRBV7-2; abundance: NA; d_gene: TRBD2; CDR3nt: TGTGCCAGTCTATCCAGGACTAGCGGATACAATGAGCAGTTCTTC; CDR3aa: CASLSRTSGYNEQFF
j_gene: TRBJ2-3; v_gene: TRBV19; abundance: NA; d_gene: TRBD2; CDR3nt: TGTGCCAGTAGTGTGAGGACTAGCGGACCCACAGATACGCAGTATTTT; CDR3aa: CASSVRTSGPTDTQYF
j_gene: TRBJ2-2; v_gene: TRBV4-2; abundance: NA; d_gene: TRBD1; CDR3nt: TGTGCCAGCAGCCTAGCGACAGGGGCGGGCCCCGGGGAGCTGTTTTTT; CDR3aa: CASSLATGAGPGELFF
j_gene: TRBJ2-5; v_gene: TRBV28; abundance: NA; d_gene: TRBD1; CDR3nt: TGTGCCAGCAGTTTATCAGGGGGCGATGAGACCCAGTACTTC; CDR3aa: CASSLSGGDETQYF
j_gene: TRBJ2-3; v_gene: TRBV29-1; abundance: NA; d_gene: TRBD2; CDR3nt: TGCAGCGTTGACGGTAGCGGGGCCACAGATACGCAGTATTTT; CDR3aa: CSVDGSGATDTQYF
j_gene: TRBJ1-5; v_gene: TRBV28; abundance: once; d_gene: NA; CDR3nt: TGTGCCAGCAGTTTGTCCCCCCGGGGACAGCCCCAGCATTTT; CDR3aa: CASSLSPRGQPQHF
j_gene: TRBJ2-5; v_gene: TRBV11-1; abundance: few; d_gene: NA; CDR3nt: TGTGCCAGCAGCTTAGACAGGCTCCAAGAGACCCAGTACTTC; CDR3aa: CASSLDRLQETQYF
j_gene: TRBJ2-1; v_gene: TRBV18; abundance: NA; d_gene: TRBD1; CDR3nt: TGTGCCAGCTCACCACCTGGACAGGGGTCATACAATGAGCAGTTCTTC; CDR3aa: CASSPPGQGSYNEQFF
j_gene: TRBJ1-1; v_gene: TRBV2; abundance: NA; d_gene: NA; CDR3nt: TGTGCCAGCATGACAGGTCTAAACACTGAAGCTTTCTTT; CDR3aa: CASMTGLNTEAFF
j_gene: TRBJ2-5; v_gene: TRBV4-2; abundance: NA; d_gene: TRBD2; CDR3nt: TGTGCCAGCAGCCAAGGTTTAGCGGGGATCCAAGAGACCCAGTACTTC; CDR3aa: CASSQGLAGIQETQYF
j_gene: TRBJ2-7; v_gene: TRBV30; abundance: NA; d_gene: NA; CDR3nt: TGTGCCTGGAGACGAACTCTACTAGGAGAGCAGTACTTC; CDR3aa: CAWRRTLLGEQYF
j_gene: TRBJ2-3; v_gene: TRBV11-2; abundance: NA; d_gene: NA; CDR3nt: TGTGCCAGCAGCAACCCTCCTAGCGCCCATACGCAGTATTTT; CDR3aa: CASSNPPSAHTQYF
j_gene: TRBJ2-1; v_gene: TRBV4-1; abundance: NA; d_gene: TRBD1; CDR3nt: TGCGCCAGCAGCCAACCCGGACAGGGAAACTACAATGAGCAGTTCTTC; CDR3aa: CASSQPGQGNYNEQFF
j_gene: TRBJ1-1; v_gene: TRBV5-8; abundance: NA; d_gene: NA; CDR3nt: TGTGCCAGCAGCCGGCCGAACGGGGGCACTGAAGCTTTCTTT; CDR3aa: CASSRPNGGTEAFF
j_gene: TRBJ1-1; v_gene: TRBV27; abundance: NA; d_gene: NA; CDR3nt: TGTGCCAGCAGTCCAGCCACTATAAGGACAGTGAACACTGAAGCTTTCTTT; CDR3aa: CASSPATIRTVNTEAFF
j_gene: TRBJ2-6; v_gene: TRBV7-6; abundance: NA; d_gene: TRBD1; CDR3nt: TGTGCCAGCAGCAAGAGATACAGGGGCGGAGGGGCCAACGTCCTGACTTTC; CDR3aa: CASSKRYRGGGANVLTF